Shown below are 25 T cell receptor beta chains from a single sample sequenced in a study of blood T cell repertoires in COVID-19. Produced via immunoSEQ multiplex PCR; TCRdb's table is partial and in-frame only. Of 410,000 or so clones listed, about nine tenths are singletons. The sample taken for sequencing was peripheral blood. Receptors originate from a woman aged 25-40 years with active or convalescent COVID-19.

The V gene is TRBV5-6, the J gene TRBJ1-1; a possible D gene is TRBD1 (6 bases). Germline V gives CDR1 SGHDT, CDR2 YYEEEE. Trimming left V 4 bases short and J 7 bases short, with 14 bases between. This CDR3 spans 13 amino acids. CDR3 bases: TGTGCCAGCAGCCCGGACAGTTTCAGTGAAGCTTTCTTT. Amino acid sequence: CASSPDSFSEAFF.

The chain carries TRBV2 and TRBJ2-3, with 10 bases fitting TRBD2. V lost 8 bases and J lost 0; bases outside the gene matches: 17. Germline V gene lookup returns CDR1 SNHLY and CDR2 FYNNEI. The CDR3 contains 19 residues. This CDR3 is CASELWGAGGGGSTDTQYF. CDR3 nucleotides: TGTGCCAGCGAACTATGGGGAGCGGGAGGGGGAGGAAGCACAGATACGCAGTATTTT.

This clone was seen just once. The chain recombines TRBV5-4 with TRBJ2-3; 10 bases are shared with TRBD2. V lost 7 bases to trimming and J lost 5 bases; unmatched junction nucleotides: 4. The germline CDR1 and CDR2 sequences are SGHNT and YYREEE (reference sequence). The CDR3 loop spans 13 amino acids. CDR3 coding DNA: TGTGCCAGCCACCTAGCGGGGGAAGATACGCAGTATTTT. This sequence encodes CASHLAGEDTQYF.

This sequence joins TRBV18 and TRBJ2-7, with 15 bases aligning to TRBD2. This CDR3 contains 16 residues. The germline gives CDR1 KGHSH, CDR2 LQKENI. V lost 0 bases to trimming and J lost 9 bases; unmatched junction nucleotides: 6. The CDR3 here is CASSPPGLAGGTSQYF. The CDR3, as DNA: TGTGCCAGCTCACCACCGGGACTAGCGGGAGGTACGTCGCAGTACTTC.

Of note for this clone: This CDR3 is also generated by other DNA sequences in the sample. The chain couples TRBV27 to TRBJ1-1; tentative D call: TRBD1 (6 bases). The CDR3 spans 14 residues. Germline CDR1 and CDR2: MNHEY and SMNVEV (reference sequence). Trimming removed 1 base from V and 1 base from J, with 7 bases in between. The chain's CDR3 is CASSLLGGNTEAFF. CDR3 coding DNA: TGTGCCAGCAGTTTATTAGGGGGGAACACTGAAGCTTTCTTT.

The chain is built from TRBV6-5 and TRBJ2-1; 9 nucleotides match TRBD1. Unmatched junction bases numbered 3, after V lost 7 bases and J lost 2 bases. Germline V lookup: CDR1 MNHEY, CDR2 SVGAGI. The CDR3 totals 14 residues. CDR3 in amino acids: CASKDRGTYNEQFF. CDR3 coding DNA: TGTGCCAGCAAGGACAGGGGCACCTACAATGAGCAGTTCTTC.

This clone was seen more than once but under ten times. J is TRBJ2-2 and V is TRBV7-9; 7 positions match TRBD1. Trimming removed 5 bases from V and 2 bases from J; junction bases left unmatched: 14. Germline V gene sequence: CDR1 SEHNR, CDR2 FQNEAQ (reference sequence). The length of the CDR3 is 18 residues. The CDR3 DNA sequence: TGTGCCAGCAGCCCCAGTATTGACAGGGCACTTAACACCGGGGAGCTGTTTTTT. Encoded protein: CASSPSIDRALNTGELFF. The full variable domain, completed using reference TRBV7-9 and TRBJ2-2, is DTGVSQNPRHKITKRGQNVTFRCDPISEHNRLYWYRQTLGQGPEFLTYFQNEAQLEKSRLLSDRFSAERPKGSFSTLEIQRTEQGDSAMYLCASSPSIDRALNTGELFFGEGSRLTVL.

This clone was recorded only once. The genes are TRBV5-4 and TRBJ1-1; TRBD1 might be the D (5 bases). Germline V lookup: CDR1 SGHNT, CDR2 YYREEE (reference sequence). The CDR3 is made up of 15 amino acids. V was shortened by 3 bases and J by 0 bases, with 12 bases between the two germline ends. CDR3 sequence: CASSSGRTMNTEAFF. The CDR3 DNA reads TGTGCCAGCAGCTCGGGACGGACTATGAACACTGAAGCTTTCTTT.

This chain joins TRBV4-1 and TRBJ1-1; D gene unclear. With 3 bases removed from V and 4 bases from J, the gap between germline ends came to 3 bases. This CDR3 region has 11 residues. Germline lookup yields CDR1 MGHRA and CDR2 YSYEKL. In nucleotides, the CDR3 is TGCGCCAGCAGCCATCGCACTGAAGCTTTCTTT. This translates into CASSHRTEAFF.

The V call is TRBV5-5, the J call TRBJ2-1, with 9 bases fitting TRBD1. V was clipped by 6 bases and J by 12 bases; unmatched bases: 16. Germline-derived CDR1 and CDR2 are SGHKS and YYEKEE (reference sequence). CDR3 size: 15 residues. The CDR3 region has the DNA TGTGCCAGCACCTCTCTACCGGGACAGGGTATTGGGCAGTTCTTC. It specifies CASTSLPGQGIGQFF.

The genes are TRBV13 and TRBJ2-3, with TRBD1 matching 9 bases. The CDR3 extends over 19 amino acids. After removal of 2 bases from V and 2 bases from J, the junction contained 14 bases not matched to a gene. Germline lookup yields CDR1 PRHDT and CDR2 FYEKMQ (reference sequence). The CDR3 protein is CASSLKQGAKSVATDTQYF. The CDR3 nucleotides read TGTGCCAGCAGCTTAAAACAGGGGGCGAAGTCGGTCGCCACAGATACGCAGTATTTT. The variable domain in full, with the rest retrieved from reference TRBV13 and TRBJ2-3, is AAGVIQSPRHLIKEKRETATLKCYPIPRHDTVYWYQQGPGQDPQFLISFYEKMQSDKGSIPDRFSAQQFSDYHSELNMSSLELGDSALYFCASSLKQGAKSVATDTQYFGPGTRLTVL.

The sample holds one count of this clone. The CDR3 region is CASSFPLTGGNEQFF. The CDR3 DNA reads TGTGCCAGCAGTTTCCCTCTTACGGGGGGCAATGAGCAGTTCTTC. The chain joins TRBV28 to TRBJ2-1; 7 bases are shared with TRBD2. V was pared by 3 bases and J by 6 bases, with 8 bases of the junction left unmatched. This CDR3 is 15 amino acids long. Germline values: CDR1 MDHEN, CDR2 SYDVKM.

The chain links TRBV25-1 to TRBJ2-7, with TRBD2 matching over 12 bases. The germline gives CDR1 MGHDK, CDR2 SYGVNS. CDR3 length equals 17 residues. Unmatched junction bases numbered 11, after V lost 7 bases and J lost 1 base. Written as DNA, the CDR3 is TGTGCCAGCACTATTGGACTAGCGGGAACCATTTCCTACGAGCAGTACTTC. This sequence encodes CASTIGLAGTISYEQYF.

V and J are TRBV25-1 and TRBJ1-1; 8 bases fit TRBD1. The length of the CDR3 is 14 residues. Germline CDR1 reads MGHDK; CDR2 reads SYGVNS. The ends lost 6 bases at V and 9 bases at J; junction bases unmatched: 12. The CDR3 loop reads CASSATGGYFKAFF. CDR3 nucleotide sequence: TGTGCCAGCAGCGCCACAGGGGGTTATTTTAAAGCTTTCTTT.

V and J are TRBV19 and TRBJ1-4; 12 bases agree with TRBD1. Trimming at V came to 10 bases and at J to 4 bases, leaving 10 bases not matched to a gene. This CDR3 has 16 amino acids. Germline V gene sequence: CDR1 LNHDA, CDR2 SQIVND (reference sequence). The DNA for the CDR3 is TGTGCCACCTCCACCGGGACAGGGGGCTATAATGAAAAACTGTTTTTT. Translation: CATSTGTGGYNEKLFF.

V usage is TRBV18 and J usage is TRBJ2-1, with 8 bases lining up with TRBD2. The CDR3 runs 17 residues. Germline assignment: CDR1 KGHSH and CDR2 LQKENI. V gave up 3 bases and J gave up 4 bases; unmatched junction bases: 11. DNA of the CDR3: TGTGCCAGCTCACCCCTTGTGCTAGCGGGCCAATACAATGAGCAGTTCTTC. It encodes CASSPLVLAGQYNEQFF. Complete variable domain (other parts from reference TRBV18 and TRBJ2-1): NAGVMQNPRHLVRRRGQEARLRCSPMKGHSHVYWYRQLPEEGLKFMVYLQKENIIDESGMPKERFSAEFPKEGPSILRIQQVVRGDSAAYFCASSPLVLAGQYNEQFFGPGTRLTVL.

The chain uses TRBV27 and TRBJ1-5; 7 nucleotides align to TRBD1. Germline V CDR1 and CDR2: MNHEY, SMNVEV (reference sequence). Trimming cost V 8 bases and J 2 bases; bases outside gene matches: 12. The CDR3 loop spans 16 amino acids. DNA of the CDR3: TGTGCCAGCCGCCTCGGCGGGACAGTACGCAATCAGCCCCAGCATTTT. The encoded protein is CASRLGGTVRNQPQHF.

The CDR3 sequence is CATSRETAEAFF. The CDR3 DNA reads as TGTGCCACCAGCAGAGAGACAGCTGAAGCTTTCTTT. The chain is built from TRBV15 and TRBJ1-1; D is perhaps TRBD1 (5 bases). Trimming removed 0 bases at V and 6 bases at J, with 5 bases between. The CDR3 is 12 amino acids. Germline loops: CDR1 LNHNV, CDR2 YYDKDF (reference sequence). The whole variable domain, filled in from reference TRBV15 and TRBJ1-1, reads DAMVIQNPRYQVTQFGKPVTLSCSQTLNHNVMYWYQQKSSQAPKLLFHYYDKDFNNEADTPDNFQSRRPNTSFCFLDIRSPGLGDTAMYLCATSRETAEAFFGQGTRLTVV.

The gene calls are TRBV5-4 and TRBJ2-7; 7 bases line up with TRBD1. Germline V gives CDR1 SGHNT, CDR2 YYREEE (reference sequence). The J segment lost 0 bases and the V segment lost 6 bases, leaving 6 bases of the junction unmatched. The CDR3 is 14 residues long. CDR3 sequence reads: CASNRGPSSYEQYF. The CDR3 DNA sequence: TGTGCCAGCAATAGGGGGCCTAGCTCCTACGAGCAGTACTTC.

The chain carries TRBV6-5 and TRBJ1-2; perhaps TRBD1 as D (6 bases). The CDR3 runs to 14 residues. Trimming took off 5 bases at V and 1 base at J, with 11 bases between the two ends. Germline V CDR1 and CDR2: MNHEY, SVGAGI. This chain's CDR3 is CASSIGQINYGYTF. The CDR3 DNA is TGTGCCAGCAGTATCGGACAGATTAACTATGGCTACACCTTC.

The CDR3 sequence is CASSPRTGANEQYF. As DNA, the CDR3 is TGTGCCAGCAGTCCCAGGACAGGGGCTAACGAGCAGTACTTC. V and J are TRBV27 and TRBJ2-7, with 9 bases lining up with TRBD1. Germline-derived CDR1 and CDR2 are MNHEY and SMNVEV (reference sequence). This CDR3 region has 14 residues. Trimming at V came to 5 bases and at J to 5 bases, leaving 7 bases not matched to a gene.

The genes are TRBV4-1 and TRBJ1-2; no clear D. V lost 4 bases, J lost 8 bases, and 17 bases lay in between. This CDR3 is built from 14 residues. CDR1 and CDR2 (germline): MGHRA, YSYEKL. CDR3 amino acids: CASSLRGGSDGYTF. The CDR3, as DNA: TGCGCCAGCAGCCTCCGGGGAGGGAGCGACGGCTACACCTTC.

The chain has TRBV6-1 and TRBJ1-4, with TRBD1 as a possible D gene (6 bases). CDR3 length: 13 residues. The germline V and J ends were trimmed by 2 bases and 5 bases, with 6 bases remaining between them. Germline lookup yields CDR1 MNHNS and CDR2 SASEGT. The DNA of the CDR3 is TGTGCCAGCAGTGAACAGGGGAATGAAAAACTGTTTTTT. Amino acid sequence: CASSEQGNEKLFF.

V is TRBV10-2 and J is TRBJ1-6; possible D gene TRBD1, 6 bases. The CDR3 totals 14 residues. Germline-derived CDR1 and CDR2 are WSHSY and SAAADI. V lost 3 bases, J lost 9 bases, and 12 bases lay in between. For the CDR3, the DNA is TGCGCCAGCAGTGAACAACAGGGCACTTCACCCCTCCACTTT. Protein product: CASSEQQGTSPLHF.

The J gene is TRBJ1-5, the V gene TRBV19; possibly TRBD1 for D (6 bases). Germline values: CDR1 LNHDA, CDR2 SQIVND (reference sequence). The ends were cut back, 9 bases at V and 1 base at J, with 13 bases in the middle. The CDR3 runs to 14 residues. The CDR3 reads CASEMGQSNQPQHF. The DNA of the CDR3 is TGTGCCAGCGAAATGGGACAAAGCAATCAGCCCCAGCATTTT.